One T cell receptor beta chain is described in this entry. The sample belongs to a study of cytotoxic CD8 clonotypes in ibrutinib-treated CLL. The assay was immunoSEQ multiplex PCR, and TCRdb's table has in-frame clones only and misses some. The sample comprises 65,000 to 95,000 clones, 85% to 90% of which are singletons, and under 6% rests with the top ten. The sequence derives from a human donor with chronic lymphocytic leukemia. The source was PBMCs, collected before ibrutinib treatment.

DNA for the CDR3: TGTGCCAGCAGCTTAAGGGGAGCTAACTATGGCTACACCTTC. Translating it yields CASSLRGANYGYTF. The rearrangement links TRBV13 to TRBJ1-2; D may be TRBD1 (5 bases). The V gene lost 2 bases and the J gene lost 0 bases, with 7 bases spanning the gap. The CDR3 spans 14 residues. The germline V gene has CDR1 PRHDT and CDR2 FYEKMQ (reference sequence).